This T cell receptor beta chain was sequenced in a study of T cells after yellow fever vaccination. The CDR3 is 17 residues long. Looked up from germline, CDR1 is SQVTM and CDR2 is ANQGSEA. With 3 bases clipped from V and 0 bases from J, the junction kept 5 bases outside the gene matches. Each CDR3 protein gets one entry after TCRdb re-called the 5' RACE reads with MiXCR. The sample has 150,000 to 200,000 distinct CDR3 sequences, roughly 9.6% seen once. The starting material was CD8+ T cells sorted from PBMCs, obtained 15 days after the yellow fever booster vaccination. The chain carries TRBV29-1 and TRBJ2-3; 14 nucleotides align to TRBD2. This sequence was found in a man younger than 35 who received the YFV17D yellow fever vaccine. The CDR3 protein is CSVEWGLAGASTDTQYF. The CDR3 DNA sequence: TGCAGCGTTGAGTGGGGACTAGCGGGGGCAAGCACAGATACGCAGTATTTT.